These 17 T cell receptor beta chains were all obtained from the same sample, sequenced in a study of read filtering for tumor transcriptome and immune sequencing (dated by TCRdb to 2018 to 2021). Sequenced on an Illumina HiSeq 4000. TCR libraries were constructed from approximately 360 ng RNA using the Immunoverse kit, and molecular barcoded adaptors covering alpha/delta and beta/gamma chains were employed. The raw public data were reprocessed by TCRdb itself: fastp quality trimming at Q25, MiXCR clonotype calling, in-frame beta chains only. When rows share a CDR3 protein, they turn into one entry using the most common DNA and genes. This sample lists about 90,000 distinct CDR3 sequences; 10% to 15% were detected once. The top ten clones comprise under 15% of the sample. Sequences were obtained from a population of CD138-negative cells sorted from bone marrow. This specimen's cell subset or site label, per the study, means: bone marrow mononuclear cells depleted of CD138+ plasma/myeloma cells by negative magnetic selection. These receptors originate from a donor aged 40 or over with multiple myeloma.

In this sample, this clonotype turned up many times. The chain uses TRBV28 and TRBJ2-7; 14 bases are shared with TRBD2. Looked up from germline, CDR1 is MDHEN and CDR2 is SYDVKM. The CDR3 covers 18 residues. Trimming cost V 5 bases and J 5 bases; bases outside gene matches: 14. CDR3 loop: CASSPGLAGGTRSHEQYF. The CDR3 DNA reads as TGTGCCAGCAGTCCCGGACTAGCGGGAGGTACTAGGTCCCACGAGCAGTACTTC.

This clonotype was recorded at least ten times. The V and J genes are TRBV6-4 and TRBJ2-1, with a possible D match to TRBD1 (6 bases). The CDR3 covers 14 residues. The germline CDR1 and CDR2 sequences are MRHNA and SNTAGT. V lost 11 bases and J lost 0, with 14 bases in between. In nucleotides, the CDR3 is TGTGCCCGCAAGGGGGACAACTCCTACAATGAGCAGTTCTTC. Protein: CARKGDNSYNEQFF.

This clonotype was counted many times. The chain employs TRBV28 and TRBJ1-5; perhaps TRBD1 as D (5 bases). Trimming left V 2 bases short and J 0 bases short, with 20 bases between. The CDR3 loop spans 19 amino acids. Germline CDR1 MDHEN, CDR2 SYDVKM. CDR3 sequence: CASSLTDSTSLYSNQPQHF. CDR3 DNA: TGTGCCAGCAGTTTAACAGACAGTACCTCCCTTTATAGCAATCAGCCCCAGCATTTT.

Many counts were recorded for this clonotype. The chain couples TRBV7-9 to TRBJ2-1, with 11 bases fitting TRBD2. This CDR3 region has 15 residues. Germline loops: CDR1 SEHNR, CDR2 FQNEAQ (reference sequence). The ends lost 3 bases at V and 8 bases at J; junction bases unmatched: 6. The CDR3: CASSFPTSGSDEQFF. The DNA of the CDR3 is TGTGCCAGCAGCTTTCCAACTAGCGGGAGCGATGAGCAGTTCTTC.

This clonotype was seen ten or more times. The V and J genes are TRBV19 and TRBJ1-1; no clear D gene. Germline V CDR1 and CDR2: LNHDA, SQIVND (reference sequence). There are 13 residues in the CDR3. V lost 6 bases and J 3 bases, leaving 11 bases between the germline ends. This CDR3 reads CASRTRVYTEAFF. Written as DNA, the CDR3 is TGTGCCAGTAGAACAAGGGTGTACACTGAAGCTTTCTTT. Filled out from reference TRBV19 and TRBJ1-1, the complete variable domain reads DGGITQSPKYLFRKEGQNVTLSCEQNLNHDAMYWYRQDPGQGLRLIYYSQIVNDFQKGDIAEGYSVSREKKESFPLTVTSAQKNPTAFYLCASRTRVYTEAFFGQGTRLTVV.

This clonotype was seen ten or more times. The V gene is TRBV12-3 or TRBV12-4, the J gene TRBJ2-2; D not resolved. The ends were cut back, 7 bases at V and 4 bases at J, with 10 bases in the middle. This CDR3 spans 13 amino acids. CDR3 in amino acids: CASNIFGTGELFF. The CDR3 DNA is TGTGCCAGCAACATCTTTGGCACCGGGGAGCTGTTTTTT.

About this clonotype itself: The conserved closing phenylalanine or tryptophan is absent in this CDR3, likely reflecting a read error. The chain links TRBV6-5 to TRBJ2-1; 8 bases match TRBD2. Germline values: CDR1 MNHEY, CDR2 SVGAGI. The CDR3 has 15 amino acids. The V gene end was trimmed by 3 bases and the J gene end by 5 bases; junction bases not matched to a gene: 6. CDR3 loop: CASSYDSGIHNEQFV. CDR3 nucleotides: TGTGCCAGCAGTTATGATAGCGGGATCCACAATGAGCAGTTCGTC.

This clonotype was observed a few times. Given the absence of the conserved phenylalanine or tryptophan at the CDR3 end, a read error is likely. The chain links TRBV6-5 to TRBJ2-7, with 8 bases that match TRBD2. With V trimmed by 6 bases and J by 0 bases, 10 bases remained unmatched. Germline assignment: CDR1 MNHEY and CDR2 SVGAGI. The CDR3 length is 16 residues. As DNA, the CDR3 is TGTGCCAGCAGCCCATCAGCGGGAGCTTCCTCCTACGAGCAGTACCTC. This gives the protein CASSPSAGASSYEQYL.

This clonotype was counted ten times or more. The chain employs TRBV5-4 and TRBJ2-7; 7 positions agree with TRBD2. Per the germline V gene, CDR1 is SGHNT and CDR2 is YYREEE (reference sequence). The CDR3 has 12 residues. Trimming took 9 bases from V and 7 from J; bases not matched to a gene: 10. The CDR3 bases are TGTGCCACCCAAGGACGCGGGAGAGAGCAGTACTTC. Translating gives CATQGRGREQYF.

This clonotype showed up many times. DNA of the CDR3: TGCGCCAGCAGCTTGCGGGCGGGGACCTACAATGAGCAGTTCTTC. Its protein product is CASSLRAGTYNEQFF. This chain links TRBV5-1 with TRBJ2-1, with a possible D match to TRBD2 (6 bases). This CDR3 has 15 residues. The germline CDR1 and CDR2 sequences are SGHRS and YFSETQ. Trimming took 1 base from V and 2 from J, leaving 10 bases between them.

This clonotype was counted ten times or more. This CDR3 is CASSQVPGQGRETQYF. CDR3 coding DNA: TGTGCCAGCAGCCAAGTGCCGGGACAGGGGAGGGAGACCCAGTACTTC. The J gene is TRBJ2-5, the V gene TRBV4-2; 10 bases are shared with TRBD1. The CDR3 is 16 residues long. V lost 1 base, J lost 5 bases, and 7 bases stayed unmatched. Per the germline V gene, CDR1 is LGHNA and CDR2 is YNFKEQ.

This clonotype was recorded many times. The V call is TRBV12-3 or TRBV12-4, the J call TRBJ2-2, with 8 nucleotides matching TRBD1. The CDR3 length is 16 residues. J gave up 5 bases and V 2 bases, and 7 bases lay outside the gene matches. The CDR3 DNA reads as TGTGCCAGCAGTTTATATCAGGGGGCGGGGACCGGGGAGCTGTTTTTT. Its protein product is CASSLYQGAGTGELFF.

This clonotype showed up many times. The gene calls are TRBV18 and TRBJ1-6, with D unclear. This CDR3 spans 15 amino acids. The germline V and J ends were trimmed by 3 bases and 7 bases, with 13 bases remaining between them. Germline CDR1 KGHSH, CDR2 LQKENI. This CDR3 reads CASSPSGASNSPLHF. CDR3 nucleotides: TGTGCCAGCTCACCGTCGGGCGCCTCAAATTCACCCCTCCACTTT.

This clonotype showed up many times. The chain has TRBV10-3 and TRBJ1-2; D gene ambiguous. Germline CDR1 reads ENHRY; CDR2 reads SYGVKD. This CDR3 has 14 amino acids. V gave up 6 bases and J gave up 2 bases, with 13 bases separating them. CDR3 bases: TGTGCCATCAGCGGAGGGAACAGCAACTATGGCTACACCTTC. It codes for CAISGGNSNYGYTF.

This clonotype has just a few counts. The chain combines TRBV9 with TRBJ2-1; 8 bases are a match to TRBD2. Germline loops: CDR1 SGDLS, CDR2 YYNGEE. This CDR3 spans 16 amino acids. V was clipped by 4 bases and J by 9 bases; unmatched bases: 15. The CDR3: CASSPSGSGMVLEQFF. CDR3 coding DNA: TGTGCCAGCAGCCCTAGCGGTAGCGGGATGGTTCTTGAGCAGTTCTTC. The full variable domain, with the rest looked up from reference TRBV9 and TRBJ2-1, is DSGVTQTPKHLITATGQRVTLRCSPRSGDLSVYWYQQSLDQGLQFLIQYYNGEERAKGNILERFSAQQFPDLHSELNLSSLELGDSALYFCASSPSGSGMVLEQFFGPGTRLTVL.

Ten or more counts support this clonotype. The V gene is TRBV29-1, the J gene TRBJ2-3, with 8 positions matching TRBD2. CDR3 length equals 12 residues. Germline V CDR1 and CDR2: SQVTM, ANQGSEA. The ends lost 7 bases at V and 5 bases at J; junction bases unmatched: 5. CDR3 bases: TGCAGCGGGGGGACTAGAGTAGATACGCAGTATTTT. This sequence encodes CSGGTRVDTQYF.

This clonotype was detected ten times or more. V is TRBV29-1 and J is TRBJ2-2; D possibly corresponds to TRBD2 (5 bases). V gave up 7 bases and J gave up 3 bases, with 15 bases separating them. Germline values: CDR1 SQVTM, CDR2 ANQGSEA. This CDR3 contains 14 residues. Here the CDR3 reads CSAAQRTDTGELFF. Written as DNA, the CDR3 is TGCAGCGCCGCCCAAAGGACTGACACCGGGGAGCTGTTTTTT.